One and the same sample provided the 21 T cell receptor beta chains below, sequenced in a study of blood T cell repertoires in COVID-19. TCRdb's copy holds only in-frame clones and misses some; the assay was immunoSEQ multiplex PCR. The sample shows 150,000 to 200,000 clones, roughly 79% of them seen only once. Material: peripheral blood. These receptors came from a man aged 60-69 years with active or convalescent COVID-19.

The chain has TRBV18 and TRBJ2-1; 10 bases are shared with TRBD1. The germline V gene has CDR1 KGHSH and CDR2 LQKENI. The CDR3 has 13 residues. The V gene end was trimmed by 4 bases and the J gene end by 7 bases; junction bases not matched to a gene: 1. The CDR3 DNA is TGTGCCAGCTCACGGGGACAGGGGAATGAGCAGTTCTTC. Translation: CASSRGQGNEQFF.

The rearrangement uses TRBV28 and TRBJ2-7; 7 bases line up with TRBD1. CDR1 and CDR2 from the germline V gene are MDHEN and SYDVKM. This CDR3 is 15 amino acids long. V was clipped by 3 bases and J by 3 bases; unmatched bases: 8. Here the CDR3 reads CASSFIGQAYYEQYF. The DNA for the CDR3 is TGTGCCAGCAGTTTTATTGGACAGGCATACTACGAGCAGTACTTC.

This sequence joins TRBV7-8 and TRBJ1-1; D call uncertain. Germline values: CDR1 SGHVS, CDR2 FQNEAQ. V was cut by 5 bases and J by 6 bases, with 13 bases left in between. There are 13 residues in the CDR3. The CDR3 nucleotides read TGTGCCAGCAGCCCGATCCAGGAGGCTGAAGCTTTCTTT. It encodes CASSPIQEAEAFF.

V gene TRBV3-1 (or the pseudogene TRBV3-2) combines with J gene TRBJ2-7; 7 bases map to TRBD1. The J segment lost 2 bases and the V segment lost 4 bases, leaving 5 bases of the junction unmatched. The germline gives CDR1 LGHDT, CDR2 YNNKEL (reference sequence). The CDR3 extends over 14 amino acids. CDR3 bases: TGTGCCAGCAGCCCCAGACAGGGACCCTACGAGCAGTACTTC. It translates to CASSPRQGPYEQYF.

This chain joins TRBV9 and TRBJ2-1, with 7 bases identical to TRBD2. Germline V gene data show CDR1 as SGDLS and CDR2 as YYNGEE. Trimming took 0 bases from V and 10 from J; bases not matched to a gene: 10. The CDR3 spans 15 residues. The CDR3 spells CASSVGGTNQREQFF. The CDR3 DNA sequence: TGTGCCAGCAGCGTAGGCGGGACTAACCAAAGGGAGCAGTTCTTC.

The rearrangement joins TRBV19 to TRBJ2-1; D may be TRBD1 (5 bases). Germline lookup yields CDR1 LNHDA and CDR2 SQIVND (reference sequence). V was cut by 9 bases and J by 4 bases, with 19 bases left in between. The CDR3 runs to 15 residues. The CDR3 here is CASLSTDPSYNEQFF. The CDR3 coding sequence is TGTGCCAGCCTATCGACAGACCCTTCATACAATGAGCAGTTCTTC.

This chain joins TRBV3-1 (or the pseudogene TRBV3-2) and TRBJ2-5, with a tentative D call TRBD1 (5 bases). V was cut by 2 bases and J by 5 bases, with 12 bases left in between. Germline loops: CDR1 LGHDT, CDR2 YNNKEL (reference sequence). This CDR3 has 14 residues. CDR3 in DNA: TGTGCCAGCAGCCAATTAAGGGGAAAGGAGACCCAGTACTTC. Translation gives CASSQLRGKETQYF.

The chain has TRBV18 and TRBJ2-4, with a weak D call TRBD2 (5 bases). V lost 1 base, J lost 0 bases, and 19 bases lay in between. CDR1 KGHSH and CDR2 LQKENI come from the germline V gene. CDR3 length: 19 residues. Written as DNA, the CDR3 is TGTGCCAGCTCACCACTCAGGACTTCGGAGGTTATAGCCAAAAACATTCAGTACTTC. It yields the protein CASSPLRTSEVIAKNIQYF.

V and J are TRBV12-3 or TRBV12-4 and TRBJ2-2, with a weak D call TRBD2 (5 bases). V was clipped by 6 bases and J by 11 bases, with 13 bases between them. This CDR3 spans 12 amino acids. The CDR3 here is CASSFSGSELFF. CDR3 DNA: TGTGCCAGCAGCTTTTCGGGGAGTGAGCTGTTTTTT.

CDR3 sequence reads: CASSYSGTIQVSNQPQHF. The CDR3 DNA sequence: TGTGCCAGCAGTTACTCCGGGACAATTCAAGTTAGCAATCAGCCCCAGCATTTT. V is TRBV6-2 or TRBV6-3 and J is TRBJ1-5, with D possibly matching TRBD1 (6 bases). This CDR3 spans 18 amino acids. The V end lost 0 bases, the J end lost 0 bases, and 15 bases lay between the germline ends. CDR1 and CDR2 from the germline V gene are MNHEY and SVGEGT.

For the CDR3, the DNA is TGTGCCAGCAGCTTGGTCCACAGGGGCACAGATACGCAGTATTTT. It specifies CASSLVHRGTDTQYF. The V call is TRBV5-4, the J call TRBJ2-3; D might be TRBD1 (6 bases). The germline CDR1 and CDR2 sequences are SGHNT and YYREEE (reference sequence). V lost 0 bases and J lost 1, with 9 bases in between. This CDR3 region has 15 residues.

This chain links TRBV3-1 (or the pseudogene TRBV3-2) with TRBJ2-5; 9 positions agree with TRBD2. The CDR3 is made up of 14 amino acids. Germline-derived CDR1 and CDR2 are LGHDT and YNNKEL (reference sequence). Germline trimming cut 8 bases from V and 5 bases from J; bases unmatched to any gene: 9. Written as DNA, the CDR3 is TGTGCCAGCTTGATAGCGGGGGTCACCGAGACCCAGTACTTC. Protein product: CASLIAGVTETQYF.

The V gene is TRBV19, the J gene TRBJ2-7, with TRBD2 matching 13 bases. The CDR3 has 18 residues. V was clipped by 3 bases and J by 4 bases; unmatched bases: 12. The germline V gene encodes CDR1 LNHDA and CDR2 SQIVND (reference sequence). CDR3 coding DNA: TGTGCCAGTAGTATCGGACTAGCGGGAGCCCTTAAGTTATACGAGCAGTACTTC. Translation gives CASSIGLAGALKLYEQYF.

This chain connects TRBV28 to TRBJ2-7; the match to TRBD1 covers 9 bases. Germline lookup yields CDR1 MDHEN and CDR2 SYDVKM. The CDR3 is 15 residues long. J gave up 0 bases and V 6 bases, and 6 bases lay outside the gene matches. The chain's CDR3 is CASRTLTGGSYEQYF. The CDR3 nucleotides read TGTGCCAGCAGAACCTTGACAGGGGGCTCCTACGAGCAGTACTTC.

V and J are TRBV18 and TRBJ1-1; TRBD1 agrees at 7 bases. Trimming removed 5 bases from V and 4 bases from J; junction bases left unmatched: 13. From germline, CDR1 is KGHSH and CDR2 LQKENI. The CDR3 is 16 amino acids. The CDR3 coding sequence is TGTGCCAGCTCAGCAAACGGATTGGGGACAGCCACTGAAGCTTTCTTT. Translation: CASSANGLGTATEAFF.

This clone appeared a few times. This chain connects TRBV5-1 to TRBJ2-6; D is perhaps TRBD1 (6 bases). CDR1 is SGHRS and CDR2 is YFSETQ in the germline V gene. The CDR3 has 17 residues. The V end lost 4 bases, the J end lost 0 bases, and 14 bases lay between the germline ends. CDR3 sequence reads: CASSDTDRNSGANVLTF. In nucleotides, the CDR3 is TGCGCCAGCAGCGATACCGACAGGAACTCTGGGGCCAACGTCCTGACTTTC.

CDR3 in DNA: TGCGCCAGCAGCCAAGATACAAGGGCGGGAGCAAATGAGCAGTTCTTC. Its protein product is CASSQDTRAGANEQFF. The rearrangement joins TRBV4-3 to TRBJ2-1, with 7 bases identical to TRBD2. In germline, CDR1 is LGHNA, CDR2 YSLEER. The ends lost 0 bases at V and 7 bases at J; junction bases unmatched: 9. The CDR3 contains 16 residues.

The gene calls are TRBV28 and TRBJ2-7; D is possibly TRBD2 (6 bases). The ends were cut back, 9 bases at V and 3 bases at J, with 15 bases in the middle. CDR3 length: 13 residues. CDR1 MDHEN and CDR2 SYDVKM come from the germline V gene. The CDR3 sequence: CASISGGGYEQYF. CDR3 DNA: TGTGCCAGTATTAGCGGAGGCGGCTACGAGCAGTACTTC.

This chain uses TRBV9 with TRBJ1-2; perhaps TRBD1 as D (5 bases). The CDR3 runs 15 residues. Germline V gene lookup returns CDR1 SGDLS and CDR2 YYNGEE. V was shortened by 4 bases and J by 7 bases, with 20 bases between the two germline ends. CDR3 in amino acids: CASSLPTQGRGGYTF. CDR3 bases: TGTGCCAGCAGCCTTCCAACCCAGGGAAGGGGTGGCTACACCTTC.

This clone was observed at least ten times. The chain recombines TRBV27 with TRBJ2-2; no clear D. The CDR3 spans 14 residues. V gave up 5 bases and J gave up 3 bases, with 10 bases separating them. Per germline, CDR1 MNHEY and CDR2 SMNVEV (reference sequence). Written as DNA, the CDR3 is TGTGCCAGCAGTCGCTACTTGGACACCGGGGAGCTGTTTTTT. Its translation is CASSRYLDTGELFF.

The chain joins TRBV28 to TRBJ2-7; no reliable D call. Trimming removed 2 bases at V and 6 bases at J, with 14 bases between. The CDR3 covers 14 residues. Germline V CDR1 and CDR2: MDHEN, SYDVKM. CDR3 DNA sequence: TGTGCCAGCAGTTTAGAGCGACTCTTGCGCGAGCAGTACTTC. Protein product: CASSLERLLREQYF.